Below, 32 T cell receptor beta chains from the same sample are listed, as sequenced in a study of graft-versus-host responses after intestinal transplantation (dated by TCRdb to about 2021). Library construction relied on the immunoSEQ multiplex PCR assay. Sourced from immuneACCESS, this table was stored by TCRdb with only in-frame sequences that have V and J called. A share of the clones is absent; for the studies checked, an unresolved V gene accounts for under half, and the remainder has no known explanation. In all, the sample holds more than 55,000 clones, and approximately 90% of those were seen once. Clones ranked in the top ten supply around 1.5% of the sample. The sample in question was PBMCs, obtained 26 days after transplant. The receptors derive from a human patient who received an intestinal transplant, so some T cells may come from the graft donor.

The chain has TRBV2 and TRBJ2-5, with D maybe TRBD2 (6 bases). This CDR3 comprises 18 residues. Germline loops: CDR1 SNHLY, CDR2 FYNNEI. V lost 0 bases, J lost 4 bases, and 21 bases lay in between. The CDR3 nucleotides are TGTGCCAGCAGTGAAGCCAGACTAGTATCTGCCGAAGGAGAGACCCAGTACTTC. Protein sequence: CASSEARLVSAEGETQYF.

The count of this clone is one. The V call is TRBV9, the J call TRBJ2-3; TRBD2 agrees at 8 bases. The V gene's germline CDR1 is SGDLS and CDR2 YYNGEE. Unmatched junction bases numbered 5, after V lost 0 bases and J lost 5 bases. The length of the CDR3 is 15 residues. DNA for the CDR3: TGTGCCAGCAGCGTAGCGGCCAGCGGGAGAGATACGCAGTATTTT. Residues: CASSVAASGRDTQYF.

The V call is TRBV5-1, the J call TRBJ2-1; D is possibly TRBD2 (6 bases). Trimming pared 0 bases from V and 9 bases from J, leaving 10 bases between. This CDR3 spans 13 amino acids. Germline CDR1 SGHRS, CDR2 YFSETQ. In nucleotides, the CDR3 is TGCGCCAGCAGCTTGGGGGGGGTTGGTGAGCAGTTCTTC. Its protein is CASSLGGVGEQFF. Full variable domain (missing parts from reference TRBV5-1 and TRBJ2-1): KAGVTQTPRYLIKTRGQQVTLSCSPISGHRSVSWYQQTPGQGLQFLFEYFSETQRNKGNFPGRFSGRQFSNSRSEMNVSTLELGDSALYLCASSLGGVGEQFFGPGTRLTVL.

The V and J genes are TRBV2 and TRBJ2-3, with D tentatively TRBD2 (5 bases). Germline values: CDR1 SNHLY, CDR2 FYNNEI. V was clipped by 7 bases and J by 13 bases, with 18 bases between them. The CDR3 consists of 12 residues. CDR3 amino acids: CASTESPPGEYF. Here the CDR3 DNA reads TGTGCCAGCACAGAGTCACCTCCCGGGGAGTATTTT.

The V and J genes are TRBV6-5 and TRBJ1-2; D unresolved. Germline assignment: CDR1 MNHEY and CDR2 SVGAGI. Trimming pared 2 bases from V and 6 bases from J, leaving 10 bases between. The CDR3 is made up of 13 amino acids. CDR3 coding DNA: TGTGCCAGCAGTTACGGGAGGGCGGATGGCTACACCTTC. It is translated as CASSYGRADGYTF.

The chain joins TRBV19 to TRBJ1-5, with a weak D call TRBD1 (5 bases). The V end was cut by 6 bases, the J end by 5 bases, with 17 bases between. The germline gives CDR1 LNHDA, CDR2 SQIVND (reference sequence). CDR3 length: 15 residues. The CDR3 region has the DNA TGTGCCAGTAGGTTGGGGGGGATCAACGATCAGCCCCAGCATTTT. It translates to CASRLGGINDQPQHF.

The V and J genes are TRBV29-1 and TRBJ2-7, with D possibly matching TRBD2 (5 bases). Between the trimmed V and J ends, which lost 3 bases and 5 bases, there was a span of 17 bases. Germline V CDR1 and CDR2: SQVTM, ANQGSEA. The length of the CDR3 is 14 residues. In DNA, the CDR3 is TGCAGCGTTGATCCCCGGGGAAAGGGTAACGAGCAGTACTTC. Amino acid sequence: CSVDPRGKGNEQYF.

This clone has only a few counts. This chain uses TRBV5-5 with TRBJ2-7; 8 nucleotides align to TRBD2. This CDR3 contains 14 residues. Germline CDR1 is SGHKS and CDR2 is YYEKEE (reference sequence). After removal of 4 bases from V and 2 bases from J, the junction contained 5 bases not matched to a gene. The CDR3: CASSRREGAYEQYV. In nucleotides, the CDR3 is TGTGCCAGCAGCCGCCGGGAGGGGGCCTACGAGCAGTACGTC.

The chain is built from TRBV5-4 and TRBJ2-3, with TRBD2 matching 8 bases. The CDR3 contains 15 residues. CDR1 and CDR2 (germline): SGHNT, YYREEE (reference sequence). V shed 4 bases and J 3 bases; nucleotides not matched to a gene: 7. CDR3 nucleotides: TGTGCCAGCAGCAGTTCCGGGACTAGGACAGATACGCAGTATTTT. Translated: CASSSSGTRTDTQYF. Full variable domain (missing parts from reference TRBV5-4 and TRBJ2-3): ETGVTQSPTHLIKTRGQQVTLRCSSQSGHNTVSWYQQALGQGPQFIFQYYREEENGRGNFPPRFSGLQFPNYSSELNVNALELDDSALYLCASSSSGTRTDTQYFGPGTRLTVL.

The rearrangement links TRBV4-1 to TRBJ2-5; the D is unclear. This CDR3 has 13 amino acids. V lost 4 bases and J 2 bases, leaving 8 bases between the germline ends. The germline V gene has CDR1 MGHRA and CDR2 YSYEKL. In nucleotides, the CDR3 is TGCGCCAGCAGCCTCAGGTTACAAGAGACCCAGTACTTC. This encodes CASSLRLQETQYF.

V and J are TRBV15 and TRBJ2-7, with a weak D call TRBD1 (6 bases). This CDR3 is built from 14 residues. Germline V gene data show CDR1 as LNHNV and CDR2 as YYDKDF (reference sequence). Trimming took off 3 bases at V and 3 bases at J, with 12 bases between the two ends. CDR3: CATSSSGALYEQYF. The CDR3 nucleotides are TGTGCCACCAGCAGCTCAGGGGCACTCTACGAGCAGTACTTC.

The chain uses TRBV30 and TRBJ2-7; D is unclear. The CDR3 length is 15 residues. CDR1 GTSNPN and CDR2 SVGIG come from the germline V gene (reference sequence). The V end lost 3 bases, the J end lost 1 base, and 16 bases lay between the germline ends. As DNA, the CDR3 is TGTGCCTGGAGGGCAGGCCTAACTCTTTCCTACGAGCAGTACTTC. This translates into CAWRAGLTLSYEQYF.

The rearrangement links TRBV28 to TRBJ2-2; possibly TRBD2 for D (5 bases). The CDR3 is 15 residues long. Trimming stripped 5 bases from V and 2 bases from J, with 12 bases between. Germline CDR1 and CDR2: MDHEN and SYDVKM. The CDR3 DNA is TGTGCCAGCAGTACCGGACGGACTAACACCGGGGAGCTGTTTTTT. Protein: CASSTGRTNTGELFF.

The CDR3 is CASSLQGAQGTEAFF. The DNA for the CDR3 is TGCGCCAGCAGTCTGCAGGGGGCTCAGGGCACTGAAGCTTTCTTT. The rearrangement joins TRBV5-1 to TRBJ1-1, with TRBD1 matching over 8 bases. With V trimmed by 5 bases and J by 4 bases, 10 bases remained unmatched. Germline assignment: CDR1 SGHRS and CDR2 YFSETQ. CDR3 length: 15 residues.

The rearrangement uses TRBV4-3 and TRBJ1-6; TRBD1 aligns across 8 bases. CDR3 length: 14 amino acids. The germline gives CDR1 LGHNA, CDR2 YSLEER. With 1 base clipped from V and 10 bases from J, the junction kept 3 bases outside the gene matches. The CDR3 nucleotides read TGCGCCAGCAGCCAAGGGACAGGGAACTCACCCCTCCACTTT. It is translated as CASSQGTGNSPLHF.

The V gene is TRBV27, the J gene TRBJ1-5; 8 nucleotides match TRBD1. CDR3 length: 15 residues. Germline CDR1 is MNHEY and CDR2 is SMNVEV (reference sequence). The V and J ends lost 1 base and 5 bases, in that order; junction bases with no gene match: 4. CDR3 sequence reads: CASSLWAGGDQPQHF. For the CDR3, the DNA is TGTGCCAGCAGTTTATGGGCAGGGGGCGATCAGCCCCAGCATTTT.

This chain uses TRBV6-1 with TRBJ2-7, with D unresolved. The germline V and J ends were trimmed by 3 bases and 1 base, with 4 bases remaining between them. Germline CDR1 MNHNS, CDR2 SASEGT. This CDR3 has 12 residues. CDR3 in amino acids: CASSDLSYEQYF. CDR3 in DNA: TGTGCCAGCAGTGACCTTTCCTACGAGCAGTACTTC.

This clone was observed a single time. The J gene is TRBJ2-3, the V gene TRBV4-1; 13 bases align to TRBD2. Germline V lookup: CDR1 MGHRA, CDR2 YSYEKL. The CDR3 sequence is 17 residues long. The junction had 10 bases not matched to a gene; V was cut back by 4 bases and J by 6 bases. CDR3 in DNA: TGCGCCAGCAGCCCACTAGCGGGGGGGCCGGTAACGGATACGCAGTATTTT. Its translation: CASSPLAGGPVTDTQYF.

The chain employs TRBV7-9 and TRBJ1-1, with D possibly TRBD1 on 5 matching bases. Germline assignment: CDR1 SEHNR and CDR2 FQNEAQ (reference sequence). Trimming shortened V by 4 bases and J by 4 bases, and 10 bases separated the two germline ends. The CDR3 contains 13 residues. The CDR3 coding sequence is TGTGCCAGCAGCTACTCCGGGGGCACTGAAGCTTTCTTT. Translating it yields CASSYSGGTEAFF.

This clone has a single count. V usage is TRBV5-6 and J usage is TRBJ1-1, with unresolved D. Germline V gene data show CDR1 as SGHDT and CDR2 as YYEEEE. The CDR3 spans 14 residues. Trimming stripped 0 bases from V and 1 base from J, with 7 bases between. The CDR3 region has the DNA TGTGCCAGCAGCTTGGGGGCGTCGAACACTGAAGCTTTCTTT. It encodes CASSLGASNTEAFF.

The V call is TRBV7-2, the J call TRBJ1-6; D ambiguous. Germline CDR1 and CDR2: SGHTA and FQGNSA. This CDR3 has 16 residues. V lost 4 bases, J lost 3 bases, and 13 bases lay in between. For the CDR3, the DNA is TGTGCCAGCAGCTCCGTGCCCCCAGGCTATAATTCACCCCTCCACTTT. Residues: CASSSVPPGYNSPLHF.

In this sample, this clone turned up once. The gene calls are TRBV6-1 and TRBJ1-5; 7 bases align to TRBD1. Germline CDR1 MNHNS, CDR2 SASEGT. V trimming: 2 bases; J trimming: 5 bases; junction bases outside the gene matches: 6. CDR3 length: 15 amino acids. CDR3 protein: CASSEWDSRHQPQHF. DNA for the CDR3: TGTGCCAGCAGTGAATGGGACAGCCGTCATCAGCCCCAGCATTTT.

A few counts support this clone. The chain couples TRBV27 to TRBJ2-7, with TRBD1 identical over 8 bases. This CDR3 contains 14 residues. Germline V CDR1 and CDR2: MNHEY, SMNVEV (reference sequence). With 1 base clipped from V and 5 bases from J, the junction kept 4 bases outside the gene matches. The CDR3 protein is CASSLYQGADEQYV. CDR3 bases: TGTGCCAGCAGTTTATATCAGGGGGCCGACGAGCAGTACGTC.

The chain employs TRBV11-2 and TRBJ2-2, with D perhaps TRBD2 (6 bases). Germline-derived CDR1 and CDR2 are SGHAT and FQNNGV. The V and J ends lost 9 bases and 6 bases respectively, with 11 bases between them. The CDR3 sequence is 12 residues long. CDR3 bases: TGTGCCAGTTTCACGGGGGCCGGGGAGCTGTTTTTT. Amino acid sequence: CASFTGAGELFF.

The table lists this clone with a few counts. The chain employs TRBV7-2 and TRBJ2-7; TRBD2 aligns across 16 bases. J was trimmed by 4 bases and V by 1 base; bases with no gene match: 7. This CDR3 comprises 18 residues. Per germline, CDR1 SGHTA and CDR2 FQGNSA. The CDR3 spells CASSLVGTSGRAVYEQYF. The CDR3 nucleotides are TGTGCCAGCAGCTTAGTTGGGACTAGCGGGAGGGCCGTGTACGAGCAGTACTTC.

In nucleotides, the CDR3 is TGCGCCAGCAGCTCGGGGGGGCCGAGGGAAGAGACCCAGTACTTC. Protein sequence: CASSSGGPREETQYF. The chain links TRBV5-1 to TRBJ2-5, with 8 bases fitting TRBD2. Trimming at V came to 3 bases and at J to 3 bases, leaving 7 bases not matched to a gene. CDR1 is SGHRS, CDR2 YFSETQ, per germline. The CDR3 loop spans 15 amino acids.

The CDR3 nucleotides read TGTGCCAGCAGCGATGGGACAGGCACTGAAGCTTTCTTT. Its protein product is CASSDGTGTEAFF. The chain links TRBV9 to TRBJ1-1; 8 bases align to TRBD1. Germline assignment: CDR1 SGDLS and CDR2 YYNGEE. The CDR3 consists of 13 residues. V shed 3 bases, J shed 4 bases, and the junction held 2 bases outside the gene matches.

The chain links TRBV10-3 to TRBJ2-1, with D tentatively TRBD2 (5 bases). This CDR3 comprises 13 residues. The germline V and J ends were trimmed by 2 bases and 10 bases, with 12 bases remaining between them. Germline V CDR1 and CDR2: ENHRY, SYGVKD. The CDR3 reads CAISEIPSREQFF. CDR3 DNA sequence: TGTGCCATCAGTGAGATACCTAGCCGAGAGCAGTTCTTC.

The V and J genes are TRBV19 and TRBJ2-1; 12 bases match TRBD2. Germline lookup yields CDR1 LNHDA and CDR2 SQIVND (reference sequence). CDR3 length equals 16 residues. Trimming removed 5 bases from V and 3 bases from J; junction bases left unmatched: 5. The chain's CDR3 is CASSETSGGHYNEQFF. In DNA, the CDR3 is TGTGCCAGTAGTGAAACTAGCGGGGGGCACTACAATGAGCAGTTCTTC. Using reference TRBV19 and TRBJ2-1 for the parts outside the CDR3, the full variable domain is DGGITQSPKYLFRKEGQNVTLSCEQNLNHDAMYWYRQDPGQGLRLIYYSQIVNDFQKGDIAEGYSVSREKKESFPLTVTSAQKNPTAFYLCASSETSGGHYNEQFFGPGTRLTVL.

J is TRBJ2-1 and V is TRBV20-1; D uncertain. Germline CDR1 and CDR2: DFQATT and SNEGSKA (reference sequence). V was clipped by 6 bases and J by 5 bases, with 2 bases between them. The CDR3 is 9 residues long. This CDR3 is CSANNEQFF. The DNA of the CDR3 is TGCAGTGCCAACAATGAGCAGTTCTTC.

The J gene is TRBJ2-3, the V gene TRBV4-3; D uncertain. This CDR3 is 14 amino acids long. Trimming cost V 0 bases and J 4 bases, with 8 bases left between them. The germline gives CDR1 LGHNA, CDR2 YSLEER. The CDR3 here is CASSQEAAADTQYF. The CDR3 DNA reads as TGCGCCAGCAGCCAAGAAGCCGCGGCAGATACGCAGTATTTT.

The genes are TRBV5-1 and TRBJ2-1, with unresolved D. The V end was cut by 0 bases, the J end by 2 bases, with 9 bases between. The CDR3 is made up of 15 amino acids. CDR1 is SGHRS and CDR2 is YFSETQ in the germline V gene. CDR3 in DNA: TGCGCCAGCAGCTTGGCCGGTAATACCTACAATGAGCAGTTCTTC. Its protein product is CASSLAGNTYNEQFF.